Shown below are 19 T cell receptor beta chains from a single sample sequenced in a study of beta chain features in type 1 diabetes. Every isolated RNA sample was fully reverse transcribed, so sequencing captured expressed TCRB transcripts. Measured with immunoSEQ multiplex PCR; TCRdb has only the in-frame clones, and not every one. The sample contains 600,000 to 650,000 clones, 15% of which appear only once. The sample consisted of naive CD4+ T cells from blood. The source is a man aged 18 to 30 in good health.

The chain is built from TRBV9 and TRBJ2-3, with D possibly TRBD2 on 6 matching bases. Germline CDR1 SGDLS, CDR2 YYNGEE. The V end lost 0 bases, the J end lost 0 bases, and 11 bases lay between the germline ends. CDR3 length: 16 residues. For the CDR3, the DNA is TGTGCCAGCAGCGTAGCCGGCGGGACTAGCACAGATACGCAGTATTTT. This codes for CASSVAGGTSTDTQYF.

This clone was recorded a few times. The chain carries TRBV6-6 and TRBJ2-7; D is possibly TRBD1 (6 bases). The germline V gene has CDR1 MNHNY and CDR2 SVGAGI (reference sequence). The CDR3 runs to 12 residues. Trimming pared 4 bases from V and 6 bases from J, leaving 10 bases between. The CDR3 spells CASSSAGAEQYF. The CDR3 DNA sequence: TGTGCCAGCAGTTCCGCAGGGGCCGAGCAGTACTTC.

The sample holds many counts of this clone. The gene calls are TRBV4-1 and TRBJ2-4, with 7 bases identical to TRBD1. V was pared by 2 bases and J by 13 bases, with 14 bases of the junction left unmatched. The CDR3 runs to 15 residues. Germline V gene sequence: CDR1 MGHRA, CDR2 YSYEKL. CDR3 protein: CASSQPGTVPRLQYF. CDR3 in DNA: TGCGCCAGCAGCCAACCCGGGACAGTGCCACGGCTCCAGTACTTC.

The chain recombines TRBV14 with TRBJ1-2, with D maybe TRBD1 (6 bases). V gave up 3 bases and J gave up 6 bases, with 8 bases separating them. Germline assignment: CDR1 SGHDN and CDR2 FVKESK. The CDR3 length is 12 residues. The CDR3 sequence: CASSQYRDGYTF. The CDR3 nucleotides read TGTGCCAGCAGCCAGTACAGGGATGGCTACACCTTC. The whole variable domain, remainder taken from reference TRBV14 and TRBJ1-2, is EAGVTQFPSHSVIEKGQTVTLRCDPISGHDNLYWYRRVMGKEIKFLLHFVKESKQDESGMPNNRFLAERTGGTYSTLKVQPAELEDSGVYFCASSQYRDGYTFGSGTRLTVV.

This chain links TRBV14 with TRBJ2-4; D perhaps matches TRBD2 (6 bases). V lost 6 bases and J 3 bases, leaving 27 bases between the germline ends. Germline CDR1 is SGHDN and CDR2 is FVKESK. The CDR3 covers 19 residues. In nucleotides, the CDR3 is TGTGCCAGCAGTCAACGTAATACTTGGGGGGACCGGGTCAAAAACATTCAGTACTTC. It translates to CASSQRNTWGDRVKNIQYF.

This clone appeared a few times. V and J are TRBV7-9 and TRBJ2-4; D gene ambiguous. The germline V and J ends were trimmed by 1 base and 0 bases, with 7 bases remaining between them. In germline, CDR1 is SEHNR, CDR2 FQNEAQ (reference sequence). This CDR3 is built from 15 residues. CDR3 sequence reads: CASSLDILAKNIQYF. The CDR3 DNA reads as TGTGCCAGCAGCTTAGACATCCTAGCCAAAAACATTCAGTACTTC.

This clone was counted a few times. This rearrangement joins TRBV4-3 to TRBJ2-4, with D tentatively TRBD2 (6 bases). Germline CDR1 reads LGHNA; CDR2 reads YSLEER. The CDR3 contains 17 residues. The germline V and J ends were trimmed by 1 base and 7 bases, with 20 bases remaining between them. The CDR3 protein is CASSQGRALWARNIQYF. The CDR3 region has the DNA TGCGCCAGCAGCCAAGGGAGGGCGCTTTGGGCACGGAACATTCAGTACTTC.

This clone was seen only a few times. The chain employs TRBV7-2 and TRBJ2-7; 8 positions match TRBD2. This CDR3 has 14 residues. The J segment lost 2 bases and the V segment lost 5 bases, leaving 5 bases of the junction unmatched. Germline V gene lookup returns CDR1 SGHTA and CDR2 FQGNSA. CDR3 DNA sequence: TGTGCCAGCAGCCGAACTAGCGGCGCCTACGAGCAGTACTTC. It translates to CASSRTSGAYEQYF.

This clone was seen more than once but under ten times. In DNA, the CDR3 is TGCGCCAGCAGTTTTTGGGACAGGGCCTACGAGCAGTACTTC. As protein: CASSFWDRAYEQYF. The rearrangement links TRBV5-1 to TRBJ2-7, with TRBD1 matching over 9 bases. The V gene's germline CDR1 is SGHRS and CDR2 YFSETQ. Trimming at V came to 5 bases and at J to 2 bases, leaving 5 bases not matched to a gene. CDR3 length: 14 residues. The variable domain in full, completed from reference TRBV5-1 and TRBJ2-7, reads KAGVTQTPRYLIKTRGQQVTLSCSPISGHRSVSWYQQTPGQGLQFLFEYFSETQRNKGNFPGRFSGRQFSNSRSEMNVSTLELGDSALYLCASSFWDRAYEQYFGPGTRLTVT.

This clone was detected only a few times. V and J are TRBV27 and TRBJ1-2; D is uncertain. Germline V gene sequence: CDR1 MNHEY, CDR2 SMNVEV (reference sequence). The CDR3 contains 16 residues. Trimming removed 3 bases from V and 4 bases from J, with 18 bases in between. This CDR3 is CASSLNQRIWAYGYTF. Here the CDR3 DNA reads TGTGCCAGCAGTTTGAATCAGCGCATCTGGGCCTATGGCTACACCTTC.

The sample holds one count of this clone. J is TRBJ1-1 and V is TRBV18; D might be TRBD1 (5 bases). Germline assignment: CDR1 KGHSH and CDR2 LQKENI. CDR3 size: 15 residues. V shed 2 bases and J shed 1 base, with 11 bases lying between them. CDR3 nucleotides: TGTGCCAGCTCACCATCGGGGCTCGAGAACACTGAAGCTTTCTTT. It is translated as CASSPSGLENTEAFF. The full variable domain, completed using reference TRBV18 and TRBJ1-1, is NAGVMQNPRHLVRRRGQEARLRCSPMKGHSHVYWYRQLPEEGLKFMVYLQKENIIDESGMPKERFSAEFPKEGPSILRIQQVVRGDSAAYFCASSPSGLENTEAFFGQGTRLTVV.

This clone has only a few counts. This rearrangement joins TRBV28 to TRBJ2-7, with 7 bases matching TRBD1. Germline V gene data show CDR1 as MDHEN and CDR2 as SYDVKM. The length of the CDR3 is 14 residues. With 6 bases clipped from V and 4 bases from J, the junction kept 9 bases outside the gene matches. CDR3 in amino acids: CASRTGIPSYEQYF. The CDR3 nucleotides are TGTGCCAGCAGGACAGGGATCCCTTCTTACGAGCAGTACTTC.

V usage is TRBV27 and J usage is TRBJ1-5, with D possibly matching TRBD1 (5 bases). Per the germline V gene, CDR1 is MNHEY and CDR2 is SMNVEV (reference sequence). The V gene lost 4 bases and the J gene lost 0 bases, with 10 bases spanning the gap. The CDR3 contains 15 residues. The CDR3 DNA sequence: TGTGCCAGCAGTTGGGGCGGCTATAGCAATCAGCCCCAGCATTTT. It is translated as CASSWGGYSNQPQHF.

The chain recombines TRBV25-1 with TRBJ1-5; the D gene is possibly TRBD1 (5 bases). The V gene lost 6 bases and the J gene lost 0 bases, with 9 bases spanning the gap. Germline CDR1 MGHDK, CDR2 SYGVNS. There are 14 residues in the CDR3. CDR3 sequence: CASRNQGSNQPQHF. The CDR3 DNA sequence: TGTGCCAGCAGAAACCAGGGTAGCAATCAGCCCCAGCATTTT.

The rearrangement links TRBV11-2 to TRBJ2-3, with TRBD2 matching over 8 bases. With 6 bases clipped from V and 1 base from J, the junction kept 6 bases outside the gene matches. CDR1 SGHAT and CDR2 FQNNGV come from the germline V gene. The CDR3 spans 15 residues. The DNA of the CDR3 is TGTGCCAGCAGTGGGGGACTAGTCCGCACAGATACGCAGTATTTT. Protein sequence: CASSGGLVRTDTQYF.

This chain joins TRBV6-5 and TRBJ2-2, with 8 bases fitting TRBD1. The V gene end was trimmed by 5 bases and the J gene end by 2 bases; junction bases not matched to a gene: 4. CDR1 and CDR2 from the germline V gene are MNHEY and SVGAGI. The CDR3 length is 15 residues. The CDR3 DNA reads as TGTGCCAGCAGTGGACAGGGTCTTAACACCGGGGAGCTGTTTTTT. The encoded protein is CASSGQGLNTGELFF.

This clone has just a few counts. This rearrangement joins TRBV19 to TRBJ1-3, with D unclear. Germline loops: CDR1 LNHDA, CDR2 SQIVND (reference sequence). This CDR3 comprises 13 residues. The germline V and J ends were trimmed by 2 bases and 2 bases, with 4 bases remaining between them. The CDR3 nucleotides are TGTGCCAGTAGTATACACCCTGGAAACACCATATATTTT. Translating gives CASSIHPGNTIYF.

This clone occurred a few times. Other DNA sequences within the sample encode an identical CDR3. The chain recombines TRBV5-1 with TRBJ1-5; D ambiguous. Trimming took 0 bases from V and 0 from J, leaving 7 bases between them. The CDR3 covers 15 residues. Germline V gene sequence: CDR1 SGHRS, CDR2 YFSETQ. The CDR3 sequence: CASSLEGNSNQPQHF. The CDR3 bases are TGCGCCAGCAGCTTGGAGGGAAATAGCAATCAGCCCCAGCATTTT.

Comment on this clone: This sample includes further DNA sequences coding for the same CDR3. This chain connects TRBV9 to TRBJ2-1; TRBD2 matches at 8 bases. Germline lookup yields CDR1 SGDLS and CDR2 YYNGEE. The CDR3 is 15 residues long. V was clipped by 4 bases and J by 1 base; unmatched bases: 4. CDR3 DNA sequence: TGTGCCAGCAGCCAAACGGGGGGGTCCTACAATGAGCAGTTCTTC. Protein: CASSQTGGSYNEQFF.